This T cell receptor beta chain was sequenced for a study of blood T cell repertoires in COVID-19. From germline, CDR1 is SNHLY and CDR2 FYNNEI. Trimming at V came to 6 bases and at J to 3 bases, leaving 2 bases not matched to a gene. This CDR3 is built from 15 residues. The assay was immunoSEQ multiplex PCR, and TCRdb's table has in-frame clones only and misses some. The sample has around 140,000 clones; about nine tenths are singletons. The chain carries TRBV2 and TRBJ2-2, with 12 nucleotides matching TRBD2. Sequencing was performed on PBMCs or T cells enriched from blood (not recorded which). This TCR derives from a woman in her forties who had been exposed to COVID-19. For the CDR3, the DNA is TGTGCCAGCAGGAGACTAGCGGGAGACACCGGGGAGCTGTTTTTT. It specifies CASRRLAGDTGELFF.